The rows below give T cell receptor beta chains drawn from one sample of a study of regulatory T cells in long-lasting Graves disease. Using its own MiXCR run on the multiplex PCR reads, TCRdb lists one record per CDR3 protein. The sample gives some 470,000 distinct CDR3 sequences, about 22% of which show up once; roughly 7.1% is in the top ten. The sample in question was peripheral blood mononuclear cells (PBMCs), obtained when the disease was refractory, from a patient treated with antithyroid drugs. The source is a female donor with Graves disease. Both conserved end residues are part of each CDR3. D genes are given only for firm matches. Only some rows state a clone size, as once, few, many or a class for expanded clones.

v_gene: TRBV19; abundance: NA; j_gene: TRBJ2-3; d_gene: TRBD2; CDR3nt: TGTGCCAGTAGGCCGGGACTAGCGGAAGATACGCAGTATTTT; CDR3aa: CASRPGLAEDTQYF
v_gene: TRBV28; abundance: NA; j_gene: TRBJ2-7; d_gene: NA; CDR3nt: TGTGCCAGCAGTTTATACCCAGGGTCTGGCGAGCAGTACTTC; CDR3aa: CASSLYPGSGEQYF
v_gene: TRBV6-5; abundance: many; j_gene: TRBJ1-6; d_gene: NA; CDR3nt: TGTGCCAGCAGTTCAGAAAGCTCCTATAATTCACCCCTCCACTTT; CDR3aa: CASSSESSYNSPLHF
v_gene: TRBV6-1; abundance: few; j_gene: TRBJ1-6; d_gene: NA; CDR3nt: TGTGCCAGCAGAATCAACTCTGCGGGCTATAATTCACCCCTCCACTTT; CDR3aa: CASRINSAGYNSPLHF
v_gene: TRBV5-5; abundance: many; j_gene: TRBJ2-5; d_gene: TRBD1; CDR3nt: TGTGCCAGCAGCTTTCAGGACAGGGGAAAAGAGACCCAGTACTTC; CDR3aa: CASSFQDRGKETQYF
v_gene: TRBV12-3/TRBV12-4; abundance: few; j_gene: TRBJ1-2; d_gene: NA; CDR3nt: TGTGCCAGCAGTCCCCGAGTGGGGCAGATAGGCTACACCTTC; CDR3aa: CASSPRVGQIGYTF
v_gene: TRBV6-2/TRBV6-3; abundance: NA; j_gene: TRBJ2-7; d_gene: NA; CDR3nt: TGTGCCAGCACACCCGAGACGGCTACGGGGCAGTACTTC; CDR3aa: CASTPETATGQYF
v_gene: TRBV11-3; abundance: many; j_gene: TRBJ2-7; d_gene: TRBD1; CDR3nt: TGTGCCAGCAGCTCATCTACAGGGGGCGACGAGCAGTACTTC; CDR3aa: CASSSSTGGDEQYF
v_gene: TRBV20-1; abundance: NA; j_gene: TRBJ2-4; d_gene: TRBD2; CDR3nt: TGCAGTGCTAGAGAAGGTAGCGGGGCCAAAAACATTCAGTACTTC; CDR3aa: CSAREGSGAKNIQYF
v_gene: TRBV29-1; abundance: NA; j_gene: TRBJ1-4; d_gene: NA; CDR3nt: TGCAGCGCACAGGAAGGTGGGACTAATGAAAAACTGTTTTTT; CDR3aa: CSAQEGGTNEKLFF
v_gene: TRBV3-1; abundance: few; j_gene: TRBJ2-1; d_gene: TRBD1; CDR3nt: TGTGCCAGCAGCCTCGACTCCGGGACAGGGAGAGGGAATGAGCAGTTCTTC; CDR3aa: CASSLDSGTGRGNEQFF
v_gene: TRBV12-5; abundance: many; j_gene: TRBJ1-1; d_gene: TRBD1; CDR3nt: TGTGCTAGTGGCCTAATGACAGGGGGCCAAAGGGAAGCTTTCTTT; CDR3aa: CASGLMTGGQREAFF
v_gene: TRBV27; abundance: many; j_gene: TRBJ2-7; d_gene: NA; CDR3nt: TGTGCCAGCTCCGGACGGATCCCATCCTACGAGCAGTACTTC; CDR3aa: CASSGRIPSYEQYF
v_gene: TRBV6-1; abundance: many; j_gene: TRBJ2-7; d_gene: TRBD2; CDR3nt: TGTGCCAGCAGCCTGGGACTAGCGGATCGAAGCTCCTACGAGCAGTACTTC; CDR3aa: CASSLGLADRSSYEQYF
v_gene: TRBV6-5; abundance: few; j_gene: TRBJ1-1; d_gene: NA; CDR3nt: TGTGCCAGCAGTTACTTCTCCGGGAAGGACACTGAAGCTTTCTTT; CDR3aa: CASSYFSGKDTEAFF
v_gene: TRBV19; abundance: NA; j_gene: TRBJ1-5; d_gene: NA; CDR3nt: TGTGCCAGTAGTATGACTTGGGGAGCCTATCAGCCCCAGCATTTT; CDR3aa: CASSMTWGAYQPQHF
v_gene: TRBV7-9; abundance: NA; j_gene: TRBJ2-5; d_gene: NA; CDR3nt: TGTGCCAGCGGTTTTGGACTTCAAGAGACCCAGTACTTC; CDR3aa: CASGFGLQETQYF
v_gene: TRBV27; abundance: NA; j_gene: TRBJ1-5; d_gene: NA; CDR3nt: TGTGCCTGCCTTGGGTATCGTGGGGGGAAAGGCAATCAGCCCCAGCATTTT; CDR3aa: CACLGYRGGKGNQPQHF
v_gene: TRBV11-1; abundance: NA; j_gene: TRBJ2-3; d_gene: TRBD1; CDR3nt: TGTGCCAGCAGCGCGGACAGGGGACGTGAAGATACGCAGTATTTT; CDR3aa: CASSADRGREDTQYF
v_gene: TRBV3-1; abundance: few; j_gene: TRBJ2-7; d_gene: TRBD1; CDR3nt: TGTGCCAGCAGCCCCCGGGGACAGTCCTACGAGCAGTACTTC; CDR3aa: CASSPRGQSYEQYF
v_gene: TRBV28; abundance: few; j_gene: TRBJ1-5; d_gene: TRBD1; CDR3nt: TGTGCCAGCAGCCACTCAGGGGGCACGGCTCAGCCCCAGCATTTT; CDR3aa: CASSHSGGTAQPQHF
v_gene: TRBV5-1; abundance: few; j_gene: TRBJ2-4; d_gene: TRBD2; CDR3nt: TGCGCCAGCAGCTTGGGGACTAGCGGGGTAAACATTCAGTACTTC; CDR3aa: CASSLGTSGVNIQYF
v_gene: TRBV5-1; abundance: NA; j_gene: TRBJ1-1; d_gene: NA; CDR3nt: TGCGCCAGCAGCGAAACCGGGACGGTGAACACTGAAGCTTTCTTT; CDR3aa: CASSETGTVNTEAFF
v_gene: TRBV19; abundance: NA; j_gene: TRBJ1-1; d_gene: NA; CDR3nt: TGTGCCAGTAGGGCAGGACGAGAGTACACTGAAGCTTTCTTT; CDR3aa: CASRAGREYTEAFF
v_gene: TRBV2; abundance: many; j_gene: TRBJ1-2; d_gene: TRBD1; CDR3nt: TGTGCCAGCAGTGCGGTTGGGGGACAGGAGCCCTATGGCTACACCTTC; CDR3aa: CASSAVGGQEPYGYTF
v_gene: TRBV29-1; abundance: many; j_gene: TRBJ2-2; d_gene: TRBD1; CDR3nt: TGCAGCGTTGATCTGACAGGGTCCGGGGAGCTGTTTTTT; CDR3aa: CSVDLTGSGELFF
v_gene: TRBV29-1; abundance: few; j_gene: TRBJ1-1; d_gene: NA; CDR3nt: TGCAGCGTTGAAACTGGGGAAATGAACACTGAAGCTTTCTTT; CDR3aa: CSVETGEMNTEAFF
v_gene: TRBV14; abundance: NA; j_gene: TRBJ1-1; d_gene: NA; CDR3nt: TGTGCCAGCAGCCAAGATTGGGGAGGGGCCACTGAAGCTTTCTTT; CDR3aa: CASSQDWGGATEAFF
v_gene: TRBV12-3/TRBV12-4; abundance: many; j_gene: TRBJ1-2; d_gene: NA; CDR3nt: TGTGCCAGCAGTTGGCATCTACTTGCTAACTATGGCTACACCTTC; CDR3aa: CASSWHLLANYGYTF
v_gene: TRBV2; abundance: many; j_gene: TRBJ1-6; d_gene: NA; CDR3nt: TGTGCCAGCGGGACACCTCCTTCACCCCTCCACTTT; CDR3aa: CASGTPPSPLHF
v_gene: TRBV28; abundance: NA; j_gene: TRBJ1-5; d_gene: TRBD1; CDR3nt: TGTGCCAGCAGTAAGCCAGGGGGCGCGGGTCAGCCCCAGCATTTT; CDR3aa: CASSKPGGAGQPQHF
v_gene: TRBV11-2; abundance: few; j_gene: TRBJ2-7; d_gene: NA; CDR3nt: TGTGCCAGCAGCTTAAACGGGGTGAGGGGGGGCTCCAACGAGCAGTACTTC; CDR3aa: CASSLNGVRGGSNEQYF
v_gene: TRBV2; abundance: many; j_gene: TRBJ1-5; d_gene: NA; CDR3nt: TGTGCCAGCAGTTATGGCGGGGGCCTGCAGCCCCAGCATTTT; CDR3aa: CASSYGGGLQPQHF
v_gene: TRBV7-9; abundance: many; j_gene: TRBJ2-7; d_gene: NA; CDR3nt: TGTGCCACCACCCCATCGACCTCCTACGAGCAGTACTTC; CDR3aa: CATTPSTSYEQYF
v_gene: TRBV6-2/TRBV6-3; abundance: many; j_gene: TRBJ1-1; d_gene: NA; CDR3nt: TGTGCCAGCAGTTACTCTCGGGGGAACACTGAAGCTTTCTTT; CDR3aa: CASSYSRGNTEAFF
v_gene: TRBV5-4; abundance: NA; j_gene: TRBJ1-2; d_gene: NA; CDR3nt: TGTGCCAGCAGCTTGAGAAGGGGCGCTGACTTTGGTGGCTACACCTTC; CDR3aa: CASSLRRGADFGGYTF
v_gene: TRBV5-1; abundance: many; j_gene: TRBJ1-1; d_gene: NA; CDR3nt: TGCGCCAGCAGAAAGGACACGAACACTGAAGCTTTCTTT; CDR3aa: CASRKDTNTEAFF
v_gene: TRBV10-3; abundance: many; j_gene: TRBJ1-1; d_gene: NA; CDR3nt: TGTGCCATCAGTGGGTTCGAGGAAACTGAAGCTTTCTTT; CDR3aa: CAISGFEETEAFF
v_gene: TRBV7-8; abundance: NA; j_gene: TRBJ2-1; d_gene: TRBD1; CDR3nt: TGTGCCAGCAGCTTAGGGGGGGGACAGGGGGGCGGTGAGCAGTTCTTC; CDR3aa: CASSLGGGQGGGEQFF
v_gene: TRBV2; abundance: many; j_gene: TRBJ1-6; d_gene: TRBD1; CDR3nt: TGTGCCAGCAGTACGCCGACAGGGACCCTCCACTTT; CDR3aa: CASSTPTGTLHF